The table lists the clone carrying this T cell receptor (beta chain) with a few counts. Its antigen is currently unknown. Trimming pared 0 bases from V and 5 bases from J, leaving 10 bases between. CDR1 SNHLY and CDR2 FYNNEI come from the germline V gene. The CDR3 spans 14 residues. The table came from immunoSEQ multiplex PCR; TCRdb's copy has only in-frame clones and leaves some out. The sample has over 2 million clones, less than 95% seen once. The study enrolled healthy HIV-negative adults without recent acute infections or vaccinations as donors. These data are taken from a study of shared clonotypes between healthy human individuals. Study background: Participating donors consisted of a couple of women and three men aged 18 to 49. Study results and limitations: Across a handful of donors, naive CD4 shared roughly 5.2%, naive CD8 3% to 3.5%, memory CD4 roughly 2.4%, memory CD8 over 0.3%.

Sequencing used naive CD4+ T cells from PBMCs. Specified subset: CD45RA+ positively selected. V usage is TRBV2 and J usage is TRBJ1-2; D call uncertain. This clonotype was obtained from a young man in good health. Some clones in this sample may be carry-over from other donors' samples. The CDR3 region has the DNA TGTGCCAGCAGTGAAGCTGTGGCAGGTTATGGCTACACCTTC. Amino acids: CASSEAVAGYGYTF.